These T cell receptor beta chains were read from a single sample in a study of PD-1 blockade in classical Hodgkin lymphoma. Only in-frame clones appear in the TCRdb table, and some are missing; sequencing was by immunoSEQ multiplex PCR. Among 35,000 to 50,000 clones listed, around 72% were seen once. Sample: peripheral blood mononuclear cells (PBMCs), taken before the second cycle of nivolumab. The receptor source for this set is a human donor with classical Hodgkin lymphoma. Each CDR3 is given without its conserved first and last residue. D genes are given only for firm matches. Not all rows give a size; the values are once, few, many and, for expanded clones, a class.

v_gene	abundance	d_gene	j_gene	CDR3aa
TRBV28	NA	NA	TRBJ2-3	ASSSTVRTDTQY
TRBV7-3	NA	NA	TRBJ2-1	ASSLRSASSSYNEQF
TRBV9	NA	NA	TRBJ2-5	ASSSSPKEPGSRETQY
TRBV19	NA	NA	TRBJ1-6	ASSIAGGKTGGSPLH
TRBV4-3	few	TRBD1	TRBJ1-2	ASSQDRGFNYGYT
TRBV4-3	NA	NA	TRBJ1-2	ASSPAWAGGYGYT
TRBV6-9	medium-sized	NA	TRBJ1-4	ASSYGEGEKLF
TRBV5-6	many	NA	TRBJ1-1	ASSLPRTEAF
TRBV19	NA	NA	TRBJ1-2	ASSITPGIYGYT
TRBV7-2	few	TRBD2	TRBJ2-2	ASSTRTSGGPSNTGELF
TRBV7-3	once	NA	TRBJ1-1	ASSLNSGYTEAF
TRBV9	NA	TRBD1	TRBJ2-7	ASSLIAGTGATEQY
TRBV5-6	NA	NA	TRBJ1-2	ASTYRLQDYGYT
TRBV7-7	NA	NA	TRBJ2-7	ASLGPAHLPDEQY
TRBV5-6	few	NA	TRBJ2-7	ASSLKWDEQY
TRBV7-3	few	NA	TRBJ2-2	ASSFGDFGGGELF
TRBV19	NA	NA	TRBJ1-1	ASSASPGSNTEAF
TRBV6-4	NA	TRBD1	TRBJ2-7	ASSDPDREKYYEQY
TRBV27	NA	NA	TRBJ2-1	ASSLASEQF
TRBV7-2	NA	TRBD2	TRBJ2-1	ASSSPVGREERDEQF
TRBV5-6	NA	TRBD2	TRBJ2-5	ASSHLGLAEETQY
TRBV2	many	NA	TRBJ1-3	ASSESVGQSIY
TRBV5-5	NA	NA	TRBJ1-5	ASSSKSQGRFPNQPQH
TRBV7-3	NA	NA	TRBJ2-3	ASSSRLGTQY
TRBV30	NA	TRBD1	TRBJ1-2	AWSSGQGASGYT
TRBV21-1	few	NA	TRBJ1-2	ASSKEAGRFGYT
TRBV27	NA	TRBD1	TRBJ1-2	ASSSRQGHGYT
TRBV4-3	NA	NA	TRBJ2-1	ASSQATRWYNEQF
TRBV30	NA	NA	TRBJ1-1	AWSWDGGVNTEAF
TRBV4-2	once	NA	TRBJ1-1	ASRSMMGEAF
TRBV7-2	once	NA	TRBJ2-5	ASSLGGQGQTQY
TRBV7-6	NA	TRBD2	TRBJ2-5	ASSATSGSRETQY
TRBV27	NA	NA	TRBJ1-5	AKDQPQH
TRBV6-5	NA	NA	TRBJ1-5	ASSSHGHQPQH
TRBV5-3	NA	NA	TRBJ2-5	ARSRGLLDKETQY
TRBV28	NA	NA	TRBJ1-1	ASSYRGGIRVEAF
TRBV6-4	few	NA	TRBJ2-1	ASSLGSNEQF
TRBV6-5	NA	NA	TRBJ1-2	ASSGGDTYGYT
TRBV28	once	TRBD1	TRBJ1-4	ASSSPDRATNEKLF
TRBV6-5	once	NA	TRBJ2-7	ASSYAGVYEQY
TRBV9	NA	NA	TRBJ1-6	ASSPGNYNSPLH
TRBV30	NA	TRBD1	TRBJ1-6	ATRTGLNSPLH
TRBV27	NA	NA	TRBJ2-5	ASSTEETQY